The 19 T cell receptor beta chains given below trace back to one sample, sequenced in a study of regulatory T cells in long-lasting Graves disease. As to time point: newly diagnosed GD, antithyroid drugs for less than 3 months. PBMC-extracted RNA yielded the TCR library. With iRepertoire HTBI primers and Arm-PCR of CDR3 regions, TCR beta libraries were built. TCRdb re-called the multiplex PCR reads through MiXCR, storing one row per CDR3 protein. The sample has roughly 420,000 distinct CDR3 sequences; about 15% are singletons. This same sample was also part of a study on T cells in Graves' hyperthyroidism and ophthalmopathy.

The sample in question was peripheral blood mononuclear cells (PBMCs), obtained at new diagnosis, from a patient treated with antithyroid drugs. Receptor source: a woman aged 25-40 years with Graves disease.

The chain couples TRBV20-1 to TRBJ2-2; 7 nucleotides align to TRBD1. Per the germline V gene, CDR1 is DFQATT and CDR2 is SNEGSKA (reference sequence). The CDR3 length is 14 residues. Losses at the gene ends were 7 bases for V and 2 bases for J; bases not matched to a gene: 7. The DNA for the CDR3 is TGCAGTGTATACCGGGACAGAAACACCGGGGAGCTGTTTTTT. Translating it yields CSVYRDRNTGELFF.

This clonotype was picked up many times. The J gene is TRBJ1-5, the V gene TRBV2, with D tentatively TRBD1 (6 bases). The CDR3 runs to 16 residues. The germline CDR1 and CDR2 sequences are SNHLY and FYNNEI. Trimming took 6 bases from V and 6 from J, leaving 21 bases between them. The CDR3 is CASSVTGTWGAQPQHF. CDR3 nucleotide sequence: TGTGCCAGCAGCGTAACCGGGACCTGGGGGGCTCAGCCCCAGCATTTT.

This clonotype was seen repeatedly, ten times or more. Germline is not matched at one junction end, which may reflect a read error. The genes are TRBV5-1 and TRBJ1-1; no clear D. The CDR3 is 14 amino acids. Germline V CDR1 and CDR2: SGHRS, YFSETQ. The CDR3 region has the DNA TGTGCCAGCAGCGTCGACGGAATGAACACTGAAGCTTTCTTT. It encodes CASSVDGMNTEAFF. Using reference TRBV5-1 and TRBJ1-1 for the parts outside the CDR3, the full variable domain is KAGVTQTPRYLIKTRGQQVTLSCSPISGHRSVSWYQQTPGQGLQFLFEYFSETQRNKGNFPGRFSGRQFSNSRSEMNVSTLELGDSALYLCASSVDGMNTEAFFGQGTRLTVV.

The chain combines TRBV20-1 with TRBJ2-7; 10 bases fit TRBD2. From germline, CDR1 is DFQATT and CDR2 SNEGSKA (reference sequence). The V segment lost 6 bases and the J segment 2 bases; nucleotides outside the gene matches: 7. The CDR3 has 14 residues. CDR3 sequence: CSARPGTSAYEQYF. DNA for the CDR3: TGCAGTGCCCGGCCCGGGACTAGCGCCTACGAGCAGTACTTC.

The sample holds many counts of this clonotype. The V gene is TRBV3-1, the J gene TRBJ2-2; tentatively, D is TRBD2 (5 bases). V dropped 1 base and J dropped 7 bases, with 7 bases sitting between them. This CDR3 is 13 amino acids long. Germline V gene sequence: CDR1 LGHDT, CDR2 YNNKEL (reference sequence). Here the CDR3 reads CASSQGGFGELFF. CDR3 nucleotides: TGTGCCAGCAGCCAAGGAGGGTTCGGGGAGCTGTTTTTT.

A remark on this clonotype: The junction shows a germline mismatch at one end, possibly a read error. The chain recombines TRBV30 with TRBJ2-2, with D maybe TRBD2 (5 bases). Germline CDR1 and CDR2: GTSNPN and SVGIG (reference sequence). The CDR3 is 12 amino acids. Here the CDR3 DNA reads TGTGCCTGGAGTCCAAAGAGGTGGGAGCTGTCTTTT. As protein: CAWSPKRWELSF.

The CDR3 coding sequence is TGTGCCAGCAGTTCCCCATCACTAGCAGGTGGCGAGCAGTACTTC. Translating gives CASSSPSLAGGEQYF. V and J are TRBV28 and TRBJ2-7; TRBD2 might be the D (6 bases). Trimming removed 4 bases from V and 6 bases from J, with 19 bases in between. Germline V lookup: CDR1 MDHEN, CDR2 SYDVKM. The CDR3 totals 15 residues.

This clonotype was observed many times. V is TRBV12-3 or TRBV12-4 and J is TRBJ2-2; no definite D call. Trimming cost V 7 bases and J 4 bases, with 16 bases left between them. This CDR3 spans 15 amino acids. The CDR3 region is CASTPKGKGTGELFF. CDR3 in DNA: TGTGCCAGCACCCCCAAAGGGAAGGGCACCGGGGAGCTGTTTTTT.

The chain has TRBV9 and TRBJ2-4; possible D gene TRBD1, 6 bases. V lost 7 bases to trimming and J lost 9 bases, with 23 bases between them. The CDR3 extends over 15 amino acids. Germline values: CDR1 SGDLS, CDR2 YYNGEE. CDR3 sequence: CASGPLQGPRGIQYF. DNA of the CDR3: TGTGCCAGCGGTCCCCTCCAGGGGCCCAGAGGCATTCAGTACTTC.

This chain uses TRBV6-5 with TRBJ2-1, with 8 bases that match TRBD1. The V and J ends lost 2 bases and 2 bases, in that order; junction bases with no gene match: 2. The germline gives CDR1 MNHEY, CDR2 SVGAGI. The CDR3 contains 15 residues. CDR3 protein: CASSYDRGTYNEQFF. CDR3 coding DNA: TGTGCCAGCAGTTACGACAGGGGCACCTACAATGAGCAGTTCTTC.

This clonotype has a count of ten or more. The chain joins TRBV6-1 to TRBJ2-7, with a tentative D call TRBD1 (6 bases). Germline CDR1 reads MNHNS; CDR2 reads SASEGT. CDR3 length equals 14 residues. V was clipped by 6 bases and J by 2 bases, with 14 bases between them. Here the CDR3 reads CASRPNRVPYEQYF. For the CDR3, the DNA is TGTGCCAGCAGACCTAACAGGGTCCCCTACGAGCAGTACTTC.

This clonotype was recorded at least ten times. V is TRBV7-2 and J is TRBJ1-1; 7 positions agree with TRBD1. The germline V gene encodes CDR1 SGHTA and CDR2 FQGNSA. The CDR3 has 19 residues. Unmatched junction bases numbered 19, after V lost 5 bases and J lost 1 base. CDR3 DNA sequence: TGTGCCAGCAGCCCGGTCGCCTTTTTCGGGACAGCCAAGAACACTGAAGCTTTCTTT. Translated: CASSPVAFFGTAKNTEAFF.

This clonotype was seen a few times. This chain joins TRBV7-6 and TRBJ1-1; D remains unclear. Per germline, CDR1 SGHVS and CDR2 FNYEAQ. This CDR3 is built from 15 residues. Trimming pared 5 bases from V and 2 bases from J, leaving 15 bases between. In DNA form, the CDR3 reads TGTGCCAGCAGCAGACGGGGAGGCCCAAACACTGAAGCTTTCTTT. Its protein product is CASSRRGGPNTEAFF.

Ten or more counts support this clonotype. The chain has TRBV11-2 and TRBJ2-1; D is unresolved. The CDR3 spans 13 residues. Trimming removed 3 bases at V and 1 base at J, with 4 bases between. Germline CDR1 and CDR2: SGHAT and FQNNGV. In DNA form, the CDR3 reads TGTGCCAGCAGCTTTCGGTCCTACAATGAGCAGTTCTTC. Encoded protein: CASSFRSYNEQFF.

This clonotype was counted ten times or more. V gene TRBV11-2 combines with J gene TRBJ2-1, with D unresolved. Germline assignment: CDR1 SGHAT and CDR2 FQNNGV. The CDR3 is 15 residues long. The germline V and J ends were trimmed by 1 base and 6 bases, with 13 bases remaining between them. CDR3 coding DNA: TGTGCCAGCAGCTTAGGAGGTGGGTTAAGCAATGAGCAGTTCTTC. It translates to CASSLGGGLSNEQFF. Variable domain in full (rest from reference TRBV11-2 and TRBJ2-1): EAGVAQSPRYKIIEKRQSVAFWCNPISGHATLYWYQQILGQGPKLLIQFQNNGVVDDSQLPKDRFSAERLKGVDSTLKIQPAKLEDSAVYLCASSLGGGLSNEQFFGPGTRLTVL.

The table lists this clonotype with a few counts. The chain combines TRBV10-3 with TRBJ2-2, with D perhaps matching TRBD1 (6 bases). Germline V gives CDR1 ENHRY, CDR2 SYGVKD. Trimming left V 6 bases short and J 4 bases short, with 6 bases between. This CDR3 is built from 12 residues. For the CDR3, the DNA is TGTGCCATCAGGACAGGCACCGGGGAGCTGTTTTTT. Amino acids: CAIRTGTGELFF.

This chain links TRBV11-3 with TRBJ2-5; D remains ambiguous. Germline assignment: CDR1 SGHNT and CDR2 YENEEA. The V end lost 5 bases, the J end lost 4 bases, and 20 bases lay between the germline ends. This CDR3 is 16 amino acids long. CDR3 coding DNA: TGTGCCAGCAGCACTAACTTTGGACCGTCGAGAGAGACCCAGTACTTC. It codes for CASSTNFGPSRETQYF.

This clonotype was observed many times. CDR3 amino acids: CASSYRRQSTVGEQFF. The CDR3 DNA sequence: TGTGCCAGCAGTTATAGGAGACAGTCCACTGTGGGTGAGCAGTTCTTC. V is TRBV27 and J is TRBJ2-1; possibly TRBD1 for D (5 bases). Trimming took off 4 bases at V and 9 bases at J, with 22 bases between the two ends. CDR1 and CDR2 from the germline V gene are MNHEY and SMNVEV (reference sequence). The CDR3 consists of 16 residues.

This clonotype occurred many times. This chain uses TRBV5-1 with TRBJ1-5; maybe TRBD1 (5 bases). Trimming left V 1 base short and J 0 bases short, with 11 bases between. Germline assignment: CDR1 SGHRS and CDR2 YFSETQ. The CDR3 contains 16 residues. This CDR3 is CASSLRLGLSNQPQHF. CDR3 nucleotides: TGCGCCAGCAGCTTGCGGTTGGGGCTTAGCAATCAGCCCCAGCATTTT.